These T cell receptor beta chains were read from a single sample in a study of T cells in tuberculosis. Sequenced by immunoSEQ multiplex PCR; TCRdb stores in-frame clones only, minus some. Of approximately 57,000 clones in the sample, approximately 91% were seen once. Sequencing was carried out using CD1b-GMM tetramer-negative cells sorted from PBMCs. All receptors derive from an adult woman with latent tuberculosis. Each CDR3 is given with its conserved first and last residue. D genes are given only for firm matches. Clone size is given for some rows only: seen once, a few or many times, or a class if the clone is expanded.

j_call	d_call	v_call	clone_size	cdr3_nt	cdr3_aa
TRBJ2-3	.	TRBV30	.	TGTGCCTACCTGGGGGACTCTGGCACGCAGTATTTT	CAYLGDSGTQYF
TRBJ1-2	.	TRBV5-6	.	TGTGCCAGCAACCTGGGGGTAGGGGGTGGCTACACCTTC	CASNLGVGGGYTF
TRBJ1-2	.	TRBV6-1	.	TGTGCCAGCAGTGAAATTCAAGGGAGCTATGGCTACACCTTC	CASSEIQGSYGYTF
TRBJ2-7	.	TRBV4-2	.	TGTGCCAGCAGCCAAACCCAGACAGGGACTTCCTACGAGCAGTACTTC	CASSQTQTGTSYEQYF
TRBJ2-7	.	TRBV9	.	TGTGCCAGCAGCGTAGCCTCAGAGGGAGCTAGCGCCTACCCCTACGAGCAGTACTTC	CASSVASEGASAYPYEQYF
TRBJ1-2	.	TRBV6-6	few	TGTGCCAGCAGTAATCCGGGGTCTCAGGACTACACCTTC	CASSNPGSQDYTF
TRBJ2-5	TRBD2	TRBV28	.	TGTGCCAGCAGTTTTTGGGCTAGCGGGGGGGTGGACCAAGAGACCCAGTACTTC	CASSFWASGGVDQETQYF
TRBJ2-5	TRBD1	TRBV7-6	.	TGTGCCAGCAGCTTAGGTGGGACAGGAGTTCAAGAGACCCAGTACTTC	CASSLGGTGVQETQYF
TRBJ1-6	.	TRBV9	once	TGTGCCAGCAGTTCTAACCCTACGGGGTCAGAGAATTCACCCCTCCACTTT	CASSSNPTGSENSPLHF
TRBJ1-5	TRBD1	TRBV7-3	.	TGTGCCAGCACCACAGTGATCGACAGGGCCCTCTTTTGTCAGCCCCAGCATTTT	CASTTVIDRALFCQPQHF
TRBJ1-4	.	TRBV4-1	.	TGCGCCAGTAACCCGACAGCCTCTAATGAAAAACTGTTTTTT	CASNPTASNEKLFF
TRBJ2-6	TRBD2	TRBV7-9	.	TGTGCCAGCATCAAAGCCCCCACTAGCGGGAGAGGAGGGGCCAACGTCCTGACTTTC	CASIKAPTSGRGGANVLTF
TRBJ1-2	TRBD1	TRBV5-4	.	TGTGCCAGCAGCTTTTACCTACAGGGGGCTGGAGGCTACACCTTC	CASSFYLQGAGGYTF
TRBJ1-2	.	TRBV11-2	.	TGTGCCAGCTCTGGGGGGGTGAACTATGGCTACACCTTC	CASSGGVNYGYTF
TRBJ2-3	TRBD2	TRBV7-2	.	TGTGCCAGCAGCTTAGCTATGGCGGGGGGAAAAGATACGCAGTATTTT	CASSLAMAGGKDTQYF
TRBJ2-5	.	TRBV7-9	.	TGTGCCAGCAGCCTTCGCCAAGAGACCCAGTACTTC	CASSLRQETQYF
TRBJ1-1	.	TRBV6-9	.	TGTGCCAGCAGTTACCCCCGGACAGTGAACACTGAAGCTTTCTTT	CASSYPRTVNTEAFF
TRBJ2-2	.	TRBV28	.	TGTGCCAGCAGTCCCCGTCCCGGGGAGCTGTTTTTT	CASSPRPGELFF
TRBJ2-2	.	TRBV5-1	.	TGCGCCAGCAGCTTTCAGGGCCCCGGGGAGCTGTTTTTT	CASSFQGPGELFF
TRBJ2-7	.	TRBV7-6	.	TGTGCCAGCAGCGAGGAGCCGGGTTTCGAGCAGTACTTC	CASSEEPGFEQYF
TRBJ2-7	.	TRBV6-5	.	TGTGCCAGCAGTTACACAGGGTTAGGCTACGAGCAGTACTTC	CASSYTGLGYEQYF
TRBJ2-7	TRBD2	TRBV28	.	TGTGCCAGCAGTTTATGGGGGTCGAGGGGAGGGTACGAGCAGTACTTC	CASSLWGSRGGYEQYF
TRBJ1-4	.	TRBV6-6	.	TGTGCCAGCAGTTACAGCGTTAATGAAAAACTGTTTTTT	CASSYSVNEKLFF
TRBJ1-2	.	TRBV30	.	TGTGCCACCGACCGGACTGCCAACTATGGCTACACCTTC	CATDRTANYGYTF
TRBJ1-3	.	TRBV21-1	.	TGTGCCCGAGTTCCAAATGGGGGCCTCCATGGAAACACCATATATTTT	CARVPNGGLHGNTIYF
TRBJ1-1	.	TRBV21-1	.	TGTGCCAGCAGCTCCCGCGTTGGGCACTTTGAGGGGAACACTGAAGCTTTCTTT	CASSSRVGHFEGNTEAFF
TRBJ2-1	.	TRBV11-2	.	TGTGCCAGCAGCTTTAACATGGAGATAGGCGGTGATGAGCAGTTCTTC	CASSFNMEIGGDEQFF
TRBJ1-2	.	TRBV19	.	TGTGCCAGTAGTATATATGGGGCGTCGGACTATGGCTACACCTTC	CASSIYGASDYGYTF
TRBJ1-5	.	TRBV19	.	TGTGCCAGTAGTATAGTTATTACAGGGAGCGATCAGCCCCAGCATTTT	CASSIVITGSDQPQHF
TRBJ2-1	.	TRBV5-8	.	TGTGCCAGCAGCTACCTCGGTGAGCAGTTCTTC	CASSYLGEQFF
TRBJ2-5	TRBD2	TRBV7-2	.	TGTGCCAGCAGCCCCCGGGAGGTACGGGAGACCCAGTACTTC	CASSPREVRETQYF
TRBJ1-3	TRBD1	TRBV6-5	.	TGTGCCAGCAGACCGACAGGGGCAGGGGGAAACACCATATATTTT	CASRPTGAGGNTIYF
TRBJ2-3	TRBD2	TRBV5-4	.	TGTGCCAGCAGCTTGGGTCACGGGGGGGTAACAGATACGCAGTATTTT	CASSLGHGGVTDTQYF
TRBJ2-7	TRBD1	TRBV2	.	TGTGCCAGCAGGTCGTCCGGGACAGGAATTAGTTCCTACGAGCAGTACTTC	CASRSSGTGISSYEQYF
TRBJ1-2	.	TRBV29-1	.	TGCAGCGTTGATGGCAGAGACACTAACTATGGCTACACCTTC	CSVDGRDTNYGYTF
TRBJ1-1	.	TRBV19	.	TGTGCCAGTAGTATAGGCCCGGGTTGGACTGAAGCTTTCTTT	CASSIGPGWTEAFF